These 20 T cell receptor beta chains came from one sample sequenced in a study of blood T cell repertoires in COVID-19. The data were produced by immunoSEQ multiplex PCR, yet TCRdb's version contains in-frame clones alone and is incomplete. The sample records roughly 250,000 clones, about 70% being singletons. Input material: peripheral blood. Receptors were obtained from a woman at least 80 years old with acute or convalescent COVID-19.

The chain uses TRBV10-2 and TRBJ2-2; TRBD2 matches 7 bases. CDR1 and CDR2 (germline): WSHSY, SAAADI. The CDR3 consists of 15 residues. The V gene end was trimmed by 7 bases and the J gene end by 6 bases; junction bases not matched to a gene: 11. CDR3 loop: CASTEGGAGAGELFF. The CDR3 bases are TGCGCCAGCACCGAGGGTGGGGCGGGAGCCGGGGAGCTGTTTTTT.

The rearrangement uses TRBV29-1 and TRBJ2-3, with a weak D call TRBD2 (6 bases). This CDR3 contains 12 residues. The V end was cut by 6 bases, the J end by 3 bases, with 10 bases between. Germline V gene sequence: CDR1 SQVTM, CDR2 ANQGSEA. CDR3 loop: CSVEEGTDTQYF. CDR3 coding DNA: TGCAGCGTGGAGGAGGGTACAGATACGCAGTATTTT.

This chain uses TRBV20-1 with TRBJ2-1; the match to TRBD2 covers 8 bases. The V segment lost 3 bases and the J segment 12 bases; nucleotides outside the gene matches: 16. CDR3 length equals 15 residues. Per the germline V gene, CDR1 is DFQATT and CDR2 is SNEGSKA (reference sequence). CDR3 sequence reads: CSASESGGPRVGQFF. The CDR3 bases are TGCAGTGCTAGTGAATCGGGAGGGCCACGGGTCGGGCAGTTCTTC.

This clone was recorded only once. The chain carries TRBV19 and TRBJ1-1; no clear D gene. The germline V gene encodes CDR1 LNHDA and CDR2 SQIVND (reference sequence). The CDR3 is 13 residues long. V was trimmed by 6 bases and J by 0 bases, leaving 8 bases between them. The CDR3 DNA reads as TGTGCCAGTAGAAGCCTTATGAACACTGAAGCTTTCTTT. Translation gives CASRSLMNTEAFF.

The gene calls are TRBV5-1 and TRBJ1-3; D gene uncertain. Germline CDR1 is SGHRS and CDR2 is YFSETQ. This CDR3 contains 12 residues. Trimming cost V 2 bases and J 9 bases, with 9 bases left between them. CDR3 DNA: TGCGCCAGCAGCTTCCCCCAGGCCACCATATATTTT. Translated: CASSFPQATIYF. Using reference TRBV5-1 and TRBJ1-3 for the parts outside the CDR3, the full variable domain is KAGVTQTPRYLIKTRGQQVTLSCSPISGHRSVSWYQQTPGQGLQFLFEYFSETQRNKGNFPGRFSGRQFSNSRSEMNVSTLELGDSALYLCASSFPQATIYFGEGSWLTVV.

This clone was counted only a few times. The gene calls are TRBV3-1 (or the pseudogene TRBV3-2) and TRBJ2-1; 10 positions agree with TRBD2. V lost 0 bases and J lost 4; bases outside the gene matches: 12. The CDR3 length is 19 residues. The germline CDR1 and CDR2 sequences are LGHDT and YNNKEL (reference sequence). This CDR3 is CASSQDWARAGGTYNEQFF. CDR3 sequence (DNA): TGTGCCAGCAGCCAAGATTGGGCCCGAGCGGGGGGGACTTACAATGAGCAGTTCTTC.

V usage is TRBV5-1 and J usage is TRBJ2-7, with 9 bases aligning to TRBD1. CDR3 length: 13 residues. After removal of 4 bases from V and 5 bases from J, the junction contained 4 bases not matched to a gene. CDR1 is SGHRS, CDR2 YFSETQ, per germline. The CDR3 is CASSRDRANEQYF. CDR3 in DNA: TGCGCCAGCAGCCGGGACAGGGCCAACGAGCAGTACTTC.

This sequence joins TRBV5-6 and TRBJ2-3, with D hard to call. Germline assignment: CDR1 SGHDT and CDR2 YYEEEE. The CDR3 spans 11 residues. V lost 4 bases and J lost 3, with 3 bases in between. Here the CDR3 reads CASSLTDTQYF. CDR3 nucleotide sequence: TGTGCCAGCAGCCTTACAGATACGCAGTATTTT.

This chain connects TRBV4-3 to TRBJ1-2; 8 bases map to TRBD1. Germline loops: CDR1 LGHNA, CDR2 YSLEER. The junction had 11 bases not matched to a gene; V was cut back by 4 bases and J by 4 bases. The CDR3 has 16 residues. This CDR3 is CASSLSLDRVTYGYTF. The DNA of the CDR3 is TGCGCCAGCAGCCTATCCTTGGACAGGGTTACCTATGGCTACACCTTC.

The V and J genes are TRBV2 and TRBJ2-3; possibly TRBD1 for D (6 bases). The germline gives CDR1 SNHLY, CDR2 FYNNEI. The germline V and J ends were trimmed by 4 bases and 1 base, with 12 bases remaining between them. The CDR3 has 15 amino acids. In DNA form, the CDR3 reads TGTGCCAGCAGTGGGGCAGGGGTCCGCACAGATACGCAGTATTTT. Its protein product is CASSGAGVRTDTQYF.

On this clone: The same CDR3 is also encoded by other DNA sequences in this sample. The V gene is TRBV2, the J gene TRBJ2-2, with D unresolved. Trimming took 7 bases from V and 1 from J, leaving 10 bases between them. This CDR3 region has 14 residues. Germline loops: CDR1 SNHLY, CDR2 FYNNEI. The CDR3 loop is CASNPSGNTGELFF. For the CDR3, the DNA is TGTGCCAGCAATCCGTCAGGGAACACCGGGGAGCTGTTTTTT.

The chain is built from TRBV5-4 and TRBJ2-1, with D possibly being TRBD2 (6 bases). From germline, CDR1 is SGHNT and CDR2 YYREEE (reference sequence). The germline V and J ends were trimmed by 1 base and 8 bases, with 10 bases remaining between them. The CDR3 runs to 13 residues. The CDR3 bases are TGTGCCAGCAGCTTGTACGGGGGATATGAGCAGTTCTTC. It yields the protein CASSLYGGYEQFF.

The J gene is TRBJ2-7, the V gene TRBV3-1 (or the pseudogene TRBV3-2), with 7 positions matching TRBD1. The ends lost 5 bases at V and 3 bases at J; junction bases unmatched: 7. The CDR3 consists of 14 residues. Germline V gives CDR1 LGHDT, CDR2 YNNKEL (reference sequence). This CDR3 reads CASSGRDRFYEQYF. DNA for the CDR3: TGTGCCAGCAGCGGTAGGGACAGATTCTACGAGCAGTACTTC.

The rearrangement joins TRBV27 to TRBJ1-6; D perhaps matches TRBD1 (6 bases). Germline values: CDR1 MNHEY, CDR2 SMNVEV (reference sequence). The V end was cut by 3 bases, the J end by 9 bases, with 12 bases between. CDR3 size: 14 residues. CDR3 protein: CASSFQGLGSPLHF. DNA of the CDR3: TGTGCCAGCAGTTTCCAGGGGTTGGGTTCACCCCTCCACTTT.

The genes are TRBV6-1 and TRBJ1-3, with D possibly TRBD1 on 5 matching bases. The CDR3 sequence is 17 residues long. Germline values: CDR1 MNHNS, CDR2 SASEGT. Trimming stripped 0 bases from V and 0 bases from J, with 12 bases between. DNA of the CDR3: TGTGCCAGCAGTGAAGCGCGGGGACGAGTCTCTGGAAACACCATATATTTT. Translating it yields CASSEARGRVSGNTIYF.

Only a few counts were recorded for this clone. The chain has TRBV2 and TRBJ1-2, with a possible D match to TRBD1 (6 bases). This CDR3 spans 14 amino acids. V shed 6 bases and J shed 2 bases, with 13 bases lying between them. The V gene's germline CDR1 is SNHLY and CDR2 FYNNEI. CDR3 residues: CASRGTSTNYGYTF. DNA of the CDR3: TGTGCCAGCAGAGGGACATCTACCAACTATGGCTACACCTTC.

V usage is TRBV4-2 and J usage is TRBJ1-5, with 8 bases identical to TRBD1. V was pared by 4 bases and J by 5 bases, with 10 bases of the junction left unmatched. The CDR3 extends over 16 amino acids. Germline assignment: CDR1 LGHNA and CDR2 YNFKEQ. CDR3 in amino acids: CASSRDRRGTYQPQHF. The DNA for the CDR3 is TGTGCCAGCAGCCGGGACAGGCGGGGGACATATCAGCCCCAGCATTTT.

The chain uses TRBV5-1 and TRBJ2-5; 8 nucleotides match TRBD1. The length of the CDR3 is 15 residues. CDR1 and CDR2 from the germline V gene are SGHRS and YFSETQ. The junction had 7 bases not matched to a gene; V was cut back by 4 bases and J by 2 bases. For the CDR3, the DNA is TGCGCCAGCAGCCCCGACAGGGGATGGCAAGAGACCCAGTACTTC. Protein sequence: CASSPDRGWQETQYF.

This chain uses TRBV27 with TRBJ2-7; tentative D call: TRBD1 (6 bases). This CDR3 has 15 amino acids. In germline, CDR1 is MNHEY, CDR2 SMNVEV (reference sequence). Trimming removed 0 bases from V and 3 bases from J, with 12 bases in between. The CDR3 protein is CASSLSPDRFYEQYF. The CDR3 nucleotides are TGTGCCAGCAGTTTATCCCCGGACAGATTCTACGAGCAGTACTTC.

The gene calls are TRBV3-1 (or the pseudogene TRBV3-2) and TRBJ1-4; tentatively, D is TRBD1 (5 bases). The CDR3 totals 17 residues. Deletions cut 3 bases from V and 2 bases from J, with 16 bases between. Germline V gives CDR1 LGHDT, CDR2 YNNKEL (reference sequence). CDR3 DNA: TGTGCCAGCAGCCACGGCAGTTCCTCAGGGACTAATGAAAAACTGTTTTTT. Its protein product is CASSHGSSSGTNEKLFF.